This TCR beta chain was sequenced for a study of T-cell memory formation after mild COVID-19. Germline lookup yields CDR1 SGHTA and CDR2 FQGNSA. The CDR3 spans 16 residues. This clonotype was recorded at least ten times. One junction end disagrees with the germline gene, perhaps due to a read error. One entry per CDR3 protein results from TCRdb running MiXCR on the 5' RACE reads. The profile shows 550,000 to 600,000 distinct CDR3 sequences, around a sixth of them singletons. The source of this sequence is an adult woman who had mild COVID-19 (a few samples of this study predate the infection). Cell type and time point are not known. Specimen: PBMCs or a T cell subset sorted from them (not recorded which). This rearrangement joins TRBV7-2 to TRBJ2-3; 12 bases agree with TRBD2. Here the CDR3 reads CASSLAGGPRTDTQYF. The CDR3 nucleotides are TGTGCCAGCAGCCTAGCGGGGGGGCCTCGCACAGATACGCAGTATTTT.